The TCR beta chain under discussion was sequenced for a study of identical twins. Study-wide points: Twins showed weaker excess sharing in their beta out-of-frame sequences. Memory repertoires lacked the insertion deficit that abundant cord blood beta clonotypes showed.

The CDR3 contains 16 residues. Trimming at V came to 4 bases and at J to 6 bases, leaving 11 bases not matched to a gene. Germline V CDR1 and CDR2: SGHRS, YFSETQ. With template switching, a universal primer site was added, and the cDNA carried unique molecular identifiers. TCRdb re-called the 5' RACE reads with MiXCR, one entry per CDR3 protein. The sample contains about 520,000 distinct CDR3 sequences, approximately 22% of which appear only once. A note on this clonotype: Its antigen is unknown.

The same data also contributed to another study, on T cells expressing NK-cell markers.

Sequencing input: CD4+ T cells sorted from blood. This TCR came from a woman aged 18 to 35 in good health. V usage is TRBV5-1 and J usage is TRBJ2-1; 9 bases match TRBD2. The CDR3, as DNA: TGCGCCAGCAGCCACATAGCGGGAGTAAGCGGCAATGAGCAGTTCTTC. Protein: CASSHIAGVSGNEQFF.